The following is a TCR beta chain sequence with its context. PCR primers comprised 60 Vbeta and 13 Jbeta primers. Repertoires were generated with immunoSEQ multiplex PCR, while TCRdb's copy carries only in-frame clones and drops some. In the table there are under 200,000 clones, approximately 80% of which are singletons. These data originate in a study of cytomegalovirus exposure and HLA in healthy donors. Germline V gene sequence: CDR1 SGHRS, CDR2 YFSETQ. V lost 3 bases and J 0 bases, leaving 9 bases between the germline ends. The CDR3 runs 15 residues. This chain links TRBV5-1 with TRBJ2-2; TRBD1 is a possible D gene (6 bases). Specimen: PBMCs. This receptor was identified in a man aged 25 to 45 in good health and CMV-seronegative. Here the CDR3 DNA reads TGCGCCAGCAGCTATGAGGGGGCGAACACCGGGGAGCTGTTTTTT. Translation gives CASSYEGANTGELFF.